This TCR beta chain was recovered during a study of blood T cells in healthy people across ages. General study findings and limits: Per-million-T-cell TCR beta diversity fell roughly linearly with age.

CDR1 is DFQATT, CDR2 SNEGSKA, per germline (reference sequence). The V end was cut by 0 bases, the J end by 0 bases, with 17 bases between. This CDR3 is built from 17 residues. A word on this clonotype: The antigen is unknown.

For the second PCR, which ran for 7 to 11 cycles, a sample-barcoded 5' primer and a J-beta primer mix were used. Template switching added a 12-random-nucleotide identifier to every cDNA molecule. TCRdb processed the 5' RACE reads anew with MiXCR; each CDR3 protein has one entry. The repertoire holds about 1,500,000 distinct CDR3 sequences, with approximately 42% as singletons. This chain uses TRBV20-1 with TRBJ1-1; D not resolved. The sequencing input was blood. This receptor was identified in a young woman in good health. In DNA form, the CDR3 reads TGCAGTGCTAGAGAACGAAACAGAGGGTTTATGAACACTGAAGCTTTCTTT. Encoded protein: CSARERNRGFMNTEAFF.